This is a list of T cell receptor beta chains from one sample in a study of human T cells and chemical hapten exposure. TCRdb analysed the RACE reads with MiXCR anew, one entry per CDR3 protein. The sample contains a few hundred thousand distinct CDR3 sequences, about 6% of which appear only once. The sample was whole blood, taken in connection with sensitization to the hapten diphenylcyclopropenone (DPC). The source is a woman aged 18-29 years with alopecia areata. Some clones in this sample may be carry-over from other donors' samples. CDR3s include the opening cysteine and the closing phenylalanine or tryptophan. The D gene is left open where the match is weak. Size is stated for part of the rows, as once, few or many counts, or as a class when the clone is expanded.

D | size | J | V | DNA | CDR3
. | few | TRBJ1-6 | TRBV16 | TGTGCCAGCAGCACCCGACAGGATGGTAATTCACCCCTCCACTTT | CASSTRQDGNSPLHF
TRBD1 | few | TRBJ1-3 | TRBV2 | TGTGCCAGCAGTATACTCGACAGGGGACTTTCGGTCGGAAACACCATATATTTT | CASSILDRGLSVGNTIYF
. | . | TRBJ1-4 | TRBV6-6 | TGTGCCAGCACCCCCTTCTGGGAGGCCCTAGGGGGGGATGAAAAACTGTTTTTT | CASTPFWEALGGDEKLFF
TRBD1 | few | TRBJ2-2 | TRBV6-2/TRBV6-3 | TGTGCCAGCAGTTACCGCAGGGGGTACACCGGGGAGCTGTTTTTT | CASSYRRGYTGELFF
TRBD1 | few | TRBJ2-7 | TRBV6-6 | TGTGCCAGCAATCAGCCCGGGACAGGGGGCTACGAGCAGTACTTC | CASNQPGTGGYEQYF
. | . | TRBJ2-3 | TRBV24-1 | TGTGCCACCAGTAAGTTGGACACAGATACGCAGTATTTT | CATSKLDTDTQYF
. | many | TRBJ1-2 | TRBV6-5 | TGTGCCAGCAGTTACAAAACCCGACAGGACGACTTCCTTCATGGCTACACCTTC | CASSYKTRQDDFLHGYTF
. | few | TRBJ1-6 | TRBV6-2/TRBV6-3 | TGTGCCAGCAGTTATAATTATTCACCCCTCCACTTT | CASSYNYSPLHF
. | many | TRBJ1-1 | TRBV6-5 | TGTGCCAGCAGTCAAAACCGGGCCGCTAAGGAAGCTTTCTTT | CASSQNRAAKEAFF
. | . | TRBJ2-2 | TRBV6-5 | TGTGCCAGCAGTTACTCGAGGGTTAACACCGGGGAGCTGTTTTTT | CASSYSRVNTGELFF
TRBD1 | many | TRBJ1-1 | TRBV7-2 | TGTGCCAGCAGCTCGAGACAGGGGCGCAGTACTGAAGCTTTCTTT | CASSSRQGRSTEAFF
. | few | TRBJ2-5 | TRBV6-5 | TGTGCCAGCAGTTACGGCGAAGTAGAGACCCAGTACTTC | CASSYGEVETQYF
TRBD1 | many | TRBJ1-4 | TRBV20-1 | TGCAGTGCTACCGCCGGGACAGGGGGCTTAAAACTGTTTTTT | CSATAGTGGLKLFF
. | few | TRBJ1-1 | TRBV6-5 | TGTGCCAGCAGTTACTCGATACATCTGAACACTGAAGCTTTCTTT | CASSYSIHLNTEAFF
. | many | TRBJ2-2 | TRBV11-3 | TGTGCCAGCAGCCCGGACGGATACACCGGGGAGCTGTTTTTT | CASSPDGYTGELFF
. | . | TRBJ2-1 | TRBV27 | TGTGCCAGCAGTTTATCCGGCCCACCTGCCTACAATGAGCAGTTCTTC | CASSLSGPPAYNEQFF
. | many | TRBJ2-5 | TRBV9 | TGTGCCAGCAGCCCCGGAGAGGTGAAGGGTTCCGAGACCCAGTACTTC | CASSPGEVKGSETQYF
. | few | TRBJ1-2 | TRBV7-2 | TGTGCCAGCAGCATAGACCGGGCGCTCTATGGCTACACCTTC | CASSIDRALYGYTF
. | . | TRBJ2-7 | TRBV27 | TGTGCCAGCAGTGCAGCGAAGCAGTACTTC | CASSAAKQYF
TRBD1 | many | TRBJ1-1 | TRBV7-2 | TGTGCCACCCAGGGGGTTGATATAGCCGTAGAAGCTTTCTTT | CATQGVDIAVEAFF
. | few | TRBJ1-2 | TRBV12-3/TRBV12-4 | TGTGCCAGCAGTCCCACAGGGATGTGGGGCTACACCTTC | CASSPTGMWGYTF
TRBD1 | many | TRBJ2-4 | TRBV27 | TGTGCCAGCAGTTTATCACCGGGACAGCTGAAGAACCTACTAGCCAAAAACATTCAGTACTTC | CASSLSPGQLKNLLAKNIQYF
. | . | TRBJ2-7 | TRBV6-6 | TGTGCCAGCACAGAGGAGGCAGGGTTCGGGATTAGGTACGAGCAGTACTTC | CASTEEAGFGIRYEQYF
. | . | TRBJ2-2 | TRBV10-3 | TGTGCCATCAGTGAGTCTCTTAGACACACTGACACCGGGGAGCTGTTTTTT | CAISESLRHTDTGELFF
. | many | TRBJ2-6 | TRBV2 | TGTGCCAGCAGTCCGCAGAGCTCTGGGGCCAACGTCCTGACTTTC | CASSPQSSGANVLTF
TRBD1 | . | TRBJ2-5 | TRBV5-5 | TGTGCCAGCAGCTTGGGGAAGCGGACAGGGGGAGAGACCCAGTACTTC | CASSLGKRTGGETQYF
. | many | TRBJ1-1 | TRBV6-5 | TGTGCCAGCAGTTACTCTAAAGGGAGAAGTGAAGCTTTCTTT | CASSYSKGRSEAFF
. | . | TRBJ1-4 | TRBV27 | TGTGCCAGCAGTTTATTTGGCGGCGGGCGAGCTAATGAAAAACTGTTTTTT | CASSLFGGGRANEKLFF
. | many | TRBJ2-3 | TRBV7-8 | TGTGCCAGCAGCTTGGATATCGAGGTGGATACGCAGTATTTT | CASSLDIEVDTQYF
. | many | TRBJ2-3 | TRBV6-2/TRBV6-3 | TGTGCCAGCAGGGGTGGTTCAGATACGCAGTATTTT | CASRGGSDTQYF
. | . | TRBJ1-5 | TRBV4-3 | TGCGCCAGCAGCCGTTTGCTTCAGGGGAATCAGCCCCAGCATTTT | CASSRLLQGNQPQHF
TRBD2 | few | TRBJ2-3 | TRBV12-3/TRBV12-4 | TGTGCCAGCAGTCCCGGGGGGACTAGCGGAACAGATACGCAGTATTTT | CASSPGGTSGTDTQYF
. | many | TRBJ2-6 | TRBV28 | TGTGCCAGCAGTAGGGCTGGGGCCAACGTCCTGACTTTC | CASSRAGANVLTF
. | few | TRBJ1-6 | TRBV4-2 | TGTGCCAGCAGCCACCACCCCAGGGGCCAGAAGCATTCACCCCTCCACTTT | CASSHHPRGQKHSPLHF
. | many | TRBJ1-5 | TRBV6-1 | TGTGCCAGCAGTGAACCCCGCAGGAGTGACAATCAGCCCCAGCATTTT | CASSEPRRSDNQPQHF
. | . | TRBJ2-2 | TRBV6-1 | TGTGCCAGCGCCGACCCCACCGGGGAGCTGTTTTTT | CASADPTGELFF
. | many | TRBJ1-4 | TRBV28 | TGTGCCAGCAGTTACCTACAGGCAACTAATGAAAAACTGTTTTTT | CASSYLQATNEKLFF
. | . | TRBJ2-3 | TRBV20-1 | TGCAGTGCTATGGGGGTTCCTAGCACAGATACGCAGTATTTT | CSAMGVPSTDTQYF
. | . | TRBJ1-2 | TRBV12-3/TRBV12-4 | TGTGCCAGCAGTCCCGGGACGGGTCAGGGCTACACCTTC | CASSPGTGQGYTF
. | few | TRBJ2-2 | TRBV11-2 | TGTGCCAGCAGCACAGTAGCCTATACAGGGATGGTCGGTGCTCGGTCGATCACCGGGGAGCTGTTTTTT | CASSTVAYTGMVGARSITGELFF
. | many | TRBJ1-5 | TRBV7-9 | TGTGCCAGCAGCGCCGTAGGAAGCAATCAGCCCCAGCATTTT | CASSAVGSNQPQHF
TRBD1 | many | TRBJ2-7 | TRBV29-1 | TGCAGCGGCGGGACAGGGTTTCGCGAGCAGTACTTC | CSGGTGFREQYF